The entry below describes one T cell receptor (beta chain). As originally analysed: Amplification of reference gene primers was used by the study to estimate nucleated cell counts. TCRdb's table, derived via immunoSEQ multiplex PCR, lists solely in-frame clones and lacks some. V, J and clone size are those of that table, while D and trimming were read from the DNA. The sample lists approximately 140,000 clones; 65% to 90% were seen once. This entry belongs to a study of blood T cell repertoires in COVID-19. Whole-study context: Acute and convalescent COVID-19 samples came from the United States, Italy and Spain. T cells, B-cell-depleted T cells, or PBMCs supplied cDNA or gDNA.

This TCR derives from a man between 65 and 79 years old with acute or convalescent COVID-19. Sequences were obtained from peripheral blood.

DNA of the CDR3: TGTGCCAGTAGTATGGAAGGGGTTCAGCCCCAGCATTTT. It codes for CASSMEGVQPQHF. This sequence joins TRBV19 and TRBJ1-5; D is perhaps TRBD1 (5 bases). There are 13 residues in the CDR3. The V end lost 3 bases, the J end lost 6 bases, and 9 bases lay between the germline ends. Germline V gene sequence: CDR1 LNHDA, CDR2 SQIVND (reference sequence).